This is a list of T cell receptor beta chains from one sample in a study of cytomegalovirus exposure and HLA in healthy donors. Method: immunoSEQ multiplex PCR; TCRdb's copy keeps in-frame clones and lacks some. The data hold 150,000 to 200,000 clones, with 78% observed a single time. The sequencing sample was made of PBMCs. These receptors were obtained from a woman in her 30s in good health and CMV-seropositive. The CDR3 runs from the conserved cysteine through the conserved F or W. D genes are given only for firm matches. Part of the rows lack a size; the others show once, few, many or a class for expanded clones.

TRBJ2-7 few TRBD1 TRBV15 TGTGCCACCAGGTCGCCGGGACAGGGGTCGGCCTACGAGCAGTACTTC CATRSPGQGSAYEQYF
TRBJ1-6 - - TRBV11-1 TGTGCCAGCAGCATAAGGAAGGGGAATTCACCCCTCCACTTT CASSIRKGNSPLHF
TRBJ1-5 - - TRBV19 TGTGCCAGTAGTGACGACAGGCGTGGGGGACAGCCCCAGCATTTT CASSDDRRGGQPQHF
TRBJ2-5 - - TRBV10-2 TGCGCCAGCACCAAAGAAGGGACTTTACAAGAGACCCAGTACTTC CASTKEGTLQETQYF
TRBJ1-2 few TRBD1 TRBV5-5 TGTGCCAGCACCACTGCCCCGGGACAGGAGGGTGGCTACACCTTC CASTTAPGQEGGYTF
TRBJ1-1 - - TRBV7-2 TGTGCCAGCAGCTTAGACAGACCTGAAGCTTTCTTT CASSLDRPEAFF
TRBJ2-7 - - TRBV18 TGTGCCAGCTCACCAGTGGGCGTACATTACGAGCAGTACTTC CASSPVGVHYEQYF
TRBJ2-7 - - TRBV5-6 TGTGCCAGCAGCTTTGGGCCAGCCGAATCCTACGAGCAGTACTTC CASSFGPAESYEQYF
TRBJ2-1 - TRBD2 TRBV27 TGTGCCAGCAGTCCGGACCTTAGCGGGAGTTGGTACAATGAGCAGTTCTTC CASSPDLSGSWYNEQFF
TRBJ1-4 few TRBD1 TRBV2 TGTGCCAGCAGTACTGAGACAGGGGCCCTTAATGAAAAACTGTTTTTT CASSTETGALNEKLFF
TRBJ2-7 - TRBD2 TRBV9 TGTGCCAGCAGCCAAGGGACTAGCGGACCTTACGAGCAGTACTTC CASSQGTSGPYEQYF
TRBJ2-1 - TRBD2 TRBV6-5 TGTGCCAGCAGTTTACCCGGGACTAGCTCCTACAATGAGCAGTTCTTC CASSLPGTSSYNEQFF
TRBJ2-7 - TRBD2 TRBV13 TGTGCCAGCAGCTGGACTAGCGGGGAAAAGTACTTC CASSWTSGEKYF
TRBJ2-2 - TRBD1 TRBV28 TGTGCCAGCGGGGACAGGGTGATATTCACCGGGGAGCTGTTTTTT CASGDRVIFTGELFF
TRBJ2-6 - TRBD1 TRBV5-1 TGCGCCAGCAGCCGGGGCGGGACAGGCGAGGTCCTGACTTTC CASSRGGTGEVLTF
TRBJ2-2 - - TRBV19 TGTGCCAGTAAAACAGGGAAGATCGTAGGCGGGGAGCTGTTTTTT CASKTGKIVGGELFF
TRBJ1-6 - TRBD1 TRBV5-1 TGCGCCAGCAGCTTGGCCGGGACAGGTGGAGCTTCACCCCTCCACTTT CASSLAGTGGASPLHF
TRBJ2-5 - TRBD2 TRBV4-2 TGTGCCAGCACCAGAACTCTACCGGGACTAGGGTCCCAAGAGACCCAGTACTTC CASTRTLPGLGSQETQYF
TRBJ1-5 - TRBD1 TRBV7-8 TGTGCCAGCAGCTTTGAGGACAGGGCCAATCAGCCCCAGCATTTT CASSFEDRANQPQHF
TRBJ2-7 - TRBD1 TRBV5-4 TGTGCCAGCAGCTGGGGACAGGGGCCTTCCTACGAGCAGTACTTC CASSWGQGPSYEQYF
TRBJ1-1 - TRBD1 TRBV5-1 TGCGCCAGCAGCTTGGGGGACAGGGGACCCCAGAACACTGAAGCTTTCTTT CASSLGDRGPQNTEAFF
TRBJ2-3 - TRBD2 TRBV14 TGTGCCAGCAGCCAAGCTAGCGGGAGTAGAGCAGATACGCAGTATTTT CASSQASGSRADTQYF
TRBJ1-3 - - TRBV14 TGTGCCAGCAGCCAAGTATTAGCGGCGGCTGGAAACACCATATATTTT CASSQVLAAAGNTIYF
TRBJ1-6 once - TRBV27 TGTGCCAGCAGTTCGCCGGGACACCATAATTCACCCCTCCACTTT CASSSPGHHNSPLHF
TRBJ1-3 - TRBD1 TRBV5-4 TGTGCCAGCAGACGACAGGGGGGTGGTGGAAACACCATATATTTT CASRRQGGGGNTIYF
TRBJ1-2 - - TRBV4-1 TGCGCCAGCAGCCAAGATGCGGGGCCGACTTATGGCTACACCTTC CASSQDAGPTYGYTF
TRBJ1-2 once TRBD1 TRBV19 TGTGCCAGTAGTCCCTCGGGAGGGGGCAGCTATGGCTACACCTTC CASSPSGGGSYGYTF
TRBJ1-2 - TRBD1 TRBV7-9 TGTGCCAGCAGCTTCCCCGCGACAGGGCGAGGTGGCTACACCTTC CASSFPATGRGGYTF
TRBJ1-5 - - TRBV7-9 TGTGCCAGCAGCCCCGGCGGCAGGGGCGATCAGCCCCAGCATTTT CASSPGGRGDQPQHF
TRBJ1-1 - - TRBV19 TGTGCCAGTAGTACAGGAGGGGACCCTGCGCTACAAGCTTTCTTT CASSTGGDPALQAFF
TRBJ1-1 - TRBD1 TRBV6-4 TGTGCCAGCAGACCCGGGACAGGAGCCACTGAAGCTTTCTTT CASRPGTGATEAFF
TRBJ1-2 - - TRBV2 TGTGCCAGCAGTGAACAGGGGAGTAGTGGCTACACCTTC CASSEQGSSGYTF
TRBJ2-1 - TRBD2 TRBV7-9 TGTGCCAGCAGCTTAGGAGCGGGAGTTTCGAATGAGCAGTTCTTC CASSLGAGVSNEQFF